This T cell receptor (beta chain) comes out of a study of T cell repertoires in cytomegalovirus infection. Via MiXCR, TCRdb re-called the reads, giving one row per CDR3 protein. This table holds fewer than 25,000 distinct CDR3 sequences, 22% found once. This clonotype was seen at least ten times. The antigen is unknown. V dropped 10 bases and J dropped 0 bases, with 9 bases sitting between them. This CDR3 has 12 residues. The gene calls are TRBV12-3 or TRBV12-4 and TRBJ1-2; D is unresolved. Sequencing used CD8+ T cells from cultured PBMCs, obtained from culture after CMV antigen stimulation. This receptor was identified in a human donor in good health (CMV status not recorded). Some clones in this sample may be carry-over from other donors' samples. The CDR3 DNA reads TGTGCCACCACGTATACTAACTATGGCTACACCTTC. This translates into CATTYTNYGYTF.